This passage covers 18 T cell receptor beta chains from one sample sequenced in a study of lymphopenia after photon versus proton radiotherapy. The repertoire was sequenced with immunoSEQ multiplex PCR; TCRdb's copy has only in-frame clones and lacks some. The data show 70,000 or so clones, approximately 91% seen once. Material: peripheral blood, obtained from a patient treated with photon-based radiotherapy. These receptors were collected from an older woman with pancreatic cancer.

This chain links TRBV7-8 with TRBJ2-7; 11 bases fit TRBD2. The V segment lost 1 base and the J segment 4 bases; nucleotides outside the gene matches: 3. This CDR3 spans 15 amino acids. From germline, CDR1 is SGHVS and CDR2 FQNEAQ. The CDR3 loop is CASSLGSGGEYEQYF. The CDR3 region has the DNA TGTGCCAGCAGCTTAGGTAGCGGGGGGGAGTACGAGCAGTACTTC.

The V and J genes are TRBV7-3 and TRBJ2-1; 8 nucleotides line up with TRBD2. Germline V CDR1 and CDR2: SGHTA, FQGTGA. Trimming removed 1 base from V and 6 bases from J; junction bases left unmatched: 5. CDR3 length: 15 residues. The CDR3 here is CASSLRTSRPNEQFF. CDR3 DNA sequence: TGTGCCAGCAGCTTAAGGACTAGCAGGCCCAATGAGCAGTTCTTC.

Notes on this clone: Other DNA sequences in this specimen translate into the identical CDR3. The chain links TRBV9 to TRBJ2-7, with 8 bases identical to TRBD2. The CDR3 extends over 14 amino acids. Germline-derived CDR1 and CDR2 are SGDLS and YYNGEE. V lost 2 bases to trimming and J lost 4 bases; unmatched junction nucleotides: 5. This CDR3 is CASSVGTSPYEQYF. In DNA form, the CDR3 reads TGTGCCAGCAGCGTCGGGACTAGTCCTTACGAGCAGTACTTC.

V is TRBV19 and J is TRBJ1-3; D remains ambiguous. V dropped 7 bases and J dropped 7 bases, with 8 bases sitting between them. The CDR3 runs 11 residues. Germline values: CDR1 LNHDA, CDR2 SQIVND (reference sequence). The CDR3 DNA sequence: TGTGCCAGTACAGCAGCGAACACCATATATTTT. Translated: CASTAANTIYF.

The rearrangement links TRBV5-4 to TRBJ2-2; D remains unclear. Germline V gene sequence: CDR1 SGHNT, CDR2 YYREEE (reference sequence). V lost 1 base and J 6 bases, leaving 7 bases between the germline ends. The CDR3 runs to 13 residues. The CDR3 loop reads CASSLPASGELFF. CDR3 coding DNA: TGTGCCAGCAGCTTGCCAGCATCCGGGGAGCTGTTTTTT.

CDR3 sequence (DNA): TGTGCCAGCAGCCGGGCCACAGAGGGATGGGGTGGCTACACCTTC. It codes for CASSRATEGWGGYTF. The chain carries TRBV6-5 and TRBJ1-2; D gene ambiguous. This CDR3 has 15 residues. The V gene lost 6 bases and the J gene lost 7 bases, with 21 bases spanning the gap. Germline V CDR1 and CDR2: MNHEY, SVGAGI.

This clone turned up a few times. The chain combines TRBV18 with TRBJ1-3; D is unclear. This CDR3 has 15 residues. The V and J ends lost 1 base and 0 bases respectively, with 7 bases between them. The germline CDR1 and CDR2 sequences are KGHSH and LQKENI. Here the CDR3 DNA reads TGTGCCAGCTCACCACAAACAGACTCTGGAAACACCATATATTTT. This codes for CASSPQTDSGNTIYF.

The chain is built from TRBV15 and TRBJ2-1, with 10 bases fitting TRBD1. The germline CDR1 and CDR2 sequences are LNHNV and YYDKDF (reference sequence). Trimming removed 3 bases from V and 4 bases from J; junction bases left unmatched: 6. This CDR3 contains 16 residues. For the CDR3, the DNA is TGTGCCACCAGCAGGGATCCGGGACAGGGGTACAATGAGCAGTTCTTC. This sequence encodes CATSRDPGQGYNEQFF.

The chain couples TRBV29-1 to TRBJ2-7; 7 nucleotides line up with TRBD1. The length of the CDR3 is 15 residues. V was pared by 3 bases and J by 0 bases, with 8 bases of the junction left unmatched. Germline CDR1 and CDR2: SQVTM and ANQGSEA. The CDR3 coding sequence is TGCAGCGTTGAGGGGACAGCCAAGGGCTCCTACGAGCAGTACTTC. It yields the protein CSVEGTAKGSYEQYF.

The rearrangement joins TRBV4-1 to TRBJ2-7; TRBD2 agrees at 8 bases. With 3 bases clipped from V and 5 bases from J, the junction kept 15 bases outside the gene matches. Looked up from germline, CDR1 is MGHRA and CDR2 is YSYEKL. The CDR3 loop spans 17 amino acids. The DNA of the CDR3 is TGCGCCAGCAGCCAGTCTTTATCCGGGACTAGGAACCACGAGCAGTACTTC. Amino acid sequence: CASSQSLSGTRNHEQYF.

The chain is built from TRBV7-2 and TRBJ1-2; D remains ambiguous. Trimming removed 5 bases from V and 4 bases from J, with 11 bases in between. The germline V gene has CDR1 SGHTA and CDR2 FQGNSA. This CDR3 region has 13 residues. The CDR3 sequence: CASSPPPLYGYTF. The CDR3 region has the DNA TGTGCCAGCAGCCCTCCACCGCTCTATGGCTACACCTTC.

CDR3 sequence: CASSLGGISSYEQYF. Written as DNA, the CDR3 is TGTGCCAGCAGCTTAGGGGGTATAAGCTCCTACGAGCAGTACTTC. This sequence joins TRBV7-6 and TRBJ2-7; D gene unclear. Germline V gene sequence: CDR1 SGHVS, CDR2 FNYEAQ. The CDR3 covers 15 residues. The V gene lost 1 base and the J gene lost 0 bases, with 10 bases spanning the gap.

V is TRBV2 and J is TRBJ1-2; TRBD1 might be the D (5 bases). V was trimmed by 5 bases and J by 4 bases, leaving 11 bases between them. The CDR3 has 13 residues. The germline CDR1 and CDR2 sequences are SNHLY and FYNNEI. CDR3 coding DNA: TGTGCCAGCAGTCGGGACGGAATCTATGGCTACACCTTC. As protein: CASSRDGIYGYTF. The full variable domain, its missing parts supplied by reference TRBV2 and TRBJ1-2, is EPEVTQTPSHQVTQMGQEVILRCVPISNHLYFYWYRQILGQKVEFLVSFYNNEISEKSEIFDDQFSVERPDGSNFTLKIRSTKLEDSAMYFCASSRDGIYGYTFGSGTRLTVV.

The rearrangement joins TRBV28 to TRBJ2-7; TRBD1 matches at 7 bases. Looked up from germline, CDR1 is MDHEN and CDR2 is SYDVKM. Trimming cost V 0 bases and J 2 bases; bases outside gene matches: 4. The CDR3 length is 15 residues. The chain's CDR3 is CASSLWGTVAYEQYF. The CDR3 DNA is TGTGCCAGCAGTTTATGGGGGACAGTGGCCTACGAGCAGTACTTC.

This clone has a single count. The chain uses TRBV13 and TRBJ2-5, with 9 nucleotides matching TRBD1. V lost 3 bases to trimming and J lost 3 bases; unmatched junction nucleotides: 11. Looked up from germline, CDR1 is PRHDT and CDR2 is FYEKMQ (reference sequence). The CDR3 is made up of 17 amino acids. CDR3 protein: CASSLAGTGRWEETQYF. The CDR3 DNA follows: TGTGCCAGCAGCTTGGCCGGGACAGGGAGATGGGAAGAGACCCAGTACTTC.

This sequence joins TRBV5-3 and TRBJ2-6, with unresolved D. TRBV5-3 is classed as an ORF, of uncertain function. The CDR3 has 15 residues. V lost 6 bases and J 5 bases, leaving 15 bases between the germline ends. The CDR3 coding sequence is TGTGCCAGAACTGGTGAACAAAGTCGGGCCAACGTCCTGACTTTC. Its protein product is CARTGEQSRANVLTF.

The V gene is TRBV4-3, the J gene TRBJ2-3; 11 positions match TRBD2. CDR3 length: 16 residues. CDR1 LGHNA and CDR2 YSLEER come from the germline V gene. The junction had 4 bases not matched to a gene; V was cut back by 1 base and J by 4 bases. The CDR3 DNA is TGCGCCAGCAGCCAAGGCGCACTAGCGGGAGCAGATACGCAGTATTTT. Protein product: CASSQGALAGADTQYF.

The chain couples TRBV19 to TRBJ2-3; D possibly uses TRBD1 or TRBD2 (5 bases each). The length of the CDR3 is 16 residues. Germline loops: CDR1 LNHDA, CDR2 SQIVND (reference sequence). Deletions cut 6 bases from V and 4 bases from J, with 20 bases between. The CDR3, as DNA: TGTGCCAGTAGGGGGTCCACTGGGGGTCTCGCAGATACGCAGTATTTT. Translation gives CASRGSTGGLADTQYF.